The entry that follows covers one T cell receptor beta chain sequence. Its antigen is unknown. These data are taken from a study of cytomegalovirus exposure and HLA in healthy donors. Overall study: In a later analysis, the roughly 130 validation repertoires were reported to have used the same platform as the roughly 730 first-cohort repertoires. Overall study findings and caveats: A classifier reportedly called cytomegalovirus status with high sensitivity and specificity. Cytomegalovirus-associated status was assigned to fewer than 200 TCR beta chains.

The CDR3 totals 15 residues. Germline-derived CDR1 and CDR2 are SGHDT and YYEEEE. Unmatched junction bases numbered 4, after V lost 0 bases and J lost 1 base. Produced via immunoSEQ multiplex PCR; TCRdb's table is partial and in-frame only. This table holds 150,000 to 250,000 clones, about 81% found once. From the approximately 120-subject validation cohort, which was separate from the roughly 710-subject first cohort, the donors were drawn. V and J are TRBV5-6 and TRBJ2-7, with 7 bases fitting TRBD1. Material for sequencing was PBMCs. The sequence came from a woman aged 30 to 39 in good health and CMV-seronegative. CDR3: CASSLAGTDSYEQYF. CDR3 DNA: TGTGCCAGCAGCTTGGCCGGGACAGATTCCTACGAGCAGTACTTC.